Listed below are T cell receptor beta chains from one sample, sequenced in a study of OX40 agonist ivuxolimab in advanced cancers. Clones were read by immunoSEQ multiplex PCR, and TCRdb kept only the in-frame ones, dropping some. The sample consists of roughly 25,000 clones, roughly four fifths of them appearing once. Here the sequenced sample was CD4+ or CD8+ T cells sorted from blood, taken in a trial of the OX40 agonist ivuxolimab. These receptors were taken from an adult with an advanced solid tumor such as melanoma, head and neck, liver or kidney cancer. CDR3s include the opening cysteine and the closing phenylalanine or tryptophan. The D gene is left open where the match is weak. Size is omitted from some rows. Given values are once, few, many or a class for expanded clones.

d_call | clone_size | j_call | v_call | cdr3_aa | cdr3_nt
- | - | TRBJ2-7 | TRBV19 | CASSPGPYYEQYF | TGTGCCAGTAGCCCGGGACCCTACTACGAGCAGTACTTC
TRBD2 | - | TRBJ2-1 | TRBV19 | CASSETSGSFNEQFF | TGTGCCAGTAGTGAGACTAGCGGGTCCTTCAATGAGCAGTTCTTC
- | few | TRBJ1-2 | TRBV2 | CASSEIKLPFNYGYTF | TGTGCCAGCAGTGAAATAAAACTCCCCTTCAACTATGGCTACACCTTC
- | few | TRBJ1-1 | TRBV9 | CASSVEVSANTEAFF | TGTGCCAGCAGCGTAGAAGTCAGCGCGAACACTGAAGCTTTCTTT
TRBD1 | once | TRBJ1-2 | TRBV19 | CASSAHRGEAEYGYTF | TGTGCCAGTAGTGCGCACAGGGGTGAGGCTGAATATGGCTACACCTTC
- | - | TRBJ2-7 | TRBV15 | CATSRGDRPYEQYF | TGTGCCACCAGCAGAGGCGACAGGCCCTACGAGCAGTACTTC
- | - | TRBJ2-7 | TRBV19 | CASSYQGTYEQYF | TGTGCCAGTAGTTATCAGGGTACCTACGAGCAGTACTTC
TRBD1 | - | TRBJ2-2 | TRBV29-1 | CSVIRGQGTGELFF | TGCAGCGTAATCCGGGGACAGGGGACCGGGGAGCTGTTTTTT
- | medium-sized | TRBJ1-2 | TRBV6-5 | CASRGGGFSGYTF | TGTGCCAGCAGGGGGGGAGGGTTCTCTGGCTACACCTTC
TRBD2 | few | TRBJ2-3 | TRBV7-8 | CASSLGSGALDTQYF | TGTGCCAGCAGCTTGGGAAGCGGGGCATTGGATACGCAGTATTTT
TRBD1 | - | TRBJ2-3 | TRBV6-5 | CASSAGGWDTQYF | TGTGCCAGCAGCGCAGGGGGCTGGGATACGCAGTATTTT
TRBD1 | - | TRBJ1-1 | TRBV4-1 | CASSQATGDRGPLTEAFF | TGCGCCAGCAGCCAAGCCACCGGGGACAGGGGGCCACTCACTGAAGCTTTCTTT
- | - | TRBJ2-7 | TRBV7-9 | CASSLGPQQYF | TGTGCCAGCAGCTTGGGGCCACAGCAGTACTTC
TRBD2 | - | TRBJ2-3 | TRBV7-8 | CASSLGGLAFTDTQYF | TGTGCCAGCAGCTTAGGTGGACTAGCGTTCACAGATACGCAGTATTTT
TRBD1 | - | TRBJ1-4 | TRBV7-8 | CASSYGQGIRATNEKLFF | TGTGCCAGCAGCTACGGACAGGGAATAAGGGCGACTAATGAAAAACTGTTTTTT
- | - | TRBJ2-3 | TRBV10-3 | CAISGSGSTDTQYF | TGTGCCATCAGTGGAAGCGGGAGCACAGATACGCAGTATTTT
- | - | TRBJ2-2 | TRBV7-6 | CASSSSVGVWGELFF | TGTGCCAGCAGCTCTTCCGTCGGTGTGTGGGGGGAGCTGTTTTTT
- | once | TRBJ2-7 | TRBV27 | CASSPLWDSSAEQYF | TGTGCCAGCAGCCCCCTCTGGGACTCCAGTGCCGAGCAGTACTTC
TRBD2 | - | TRBJ2-1 | TRBV9 | CASSVGTSGGWYNEQFF | TGTGCCAGCAGCGTAGGAACTAGCGGGGGGTGGTACAATGAGCAGTTCTTC
- | - | TRBJ1-1 | TRBV10-2 | CASRPGPGKGAFF | TGCGCCAGCAGACCTGGCCCGGGGAAGGGAGCTTTCTTT
TRBD1 | - | TRBJ2-3 | TRBV4-3 | CASSQDGPGGSDTQYF | TGCGCCAGCAGCCAAGACGGGCCAGGGGGTTCAGATACGCAGTATTTT
TRBD2 | - | TRBJ2-1 | TRBV5-1 | CASSLVLAGLNNEQFF | TGCGCCAGCAGCTTGGTTTTAGCGGGGTTAAACAATGAGCAGTTCTTC
- | - | TRBJ1-2 | TRBV19 | CASSPRLGTNYGYTF | TGTGCCAGTAGTCCTCGTTTGGGGACTAACTATGGCTACACCTTC
- | - | TRBJ1-1 | TRBV6-1 | CASRGGTEAFF | TGTGCCAGCAGGGGGGGAACTGAAGCTTTCTTT
- | - | TRBJ1-5 | TRBV16 | CASSQLGGNQPQHF | TGTGCCAGCAGCCAACTGGGTGGCAATCAGCCCCAGCATTTT
- | - | TRBJ2-7 | TRBV11-2 | CASSLYEQYF | TGTGCCAGCAGCCTCTACGAGCAGTACTTC
- | medium-sized | TRBJ1-5 | TRBV6-1 | CASSERGGNQPQHF | TGTGCCAGCAGTGAACGGGGTGGCAATCAGCCCCAGCATTTT
TRBD1 | - | TRBJ1-1 | TRBV7-8 | CASSMRQGSNTEAFF | TGTGCCAGCAGCATGAGACAGGGGTCGAACACTGAAGCTTTCTTT
TRBD1 | - | TRBJ1-1 | TRBV6-6 | CASSFRTGEAFF | TGTGCCAGCAGTTTTCGGACAGGTGAAGCTTTCTTT
TRBD1 | once | TRBJ2-5 | TRBV4-3 | CASSQTGTGEETQYF | TGCGCCAGCAGCCAGACCGGGACAGGGGAAGAGACCCAGTACTTC
TRBD2 | - | TRBJ2-7 | TRBV30 | CAWSAHIAGTYEQYF | TGTGCCTGGAGTGCCCATATAGCGGGGACCTACGAGCAGTACTTC
- | - | TRBJ1-5 | TRBV5-6 | CASSPWATDQPQHF | TGTGCCAGCAGCCCCTGGGCCACAGATCAGCCCCAGCATTTT
- | - | TRBJ1-4 | TRBV5-8 | CASSHGDGGYPEKLFF | TGTGCCAGCAGCCATGGGGACGGGGGTTACCCGGAAAAACTGTTTTTT
- | - | TRBJ2-3 | TRBV5-1 | CASSLAAERAQYF | TGCGCCAGCAGCTTGGCGGCCGAACGAGCGCAGTATTTT
- | once | TRBJ1-2 | TRBV30 | CAWSVVQLEPYGYTF | TGTGCCTGGAGTGTAGTTCAACTGGAGCCGTATGGCTACACCTTC
- | - | TRBJ2-5 | TRBV6-5 | CASSYYRHSQETQYF | TGTGCCAGCAGTTACTATCGTCACAGCCAAGAGACCCAGTACTTC
TRBD1 | - | TRBJ2-7 | TRBV6-1 | CASTKRAGGPYEQYF | TGTGCCAGCACTAAACGGGCAGGGGGTCCGTACGAGCAGTACTTC
- | - | TRBJ1-5 | TRBV27 | CASSFQGLNQPQHF | TGTGCCAGCAGTTTCCAGGGCCTAAATCAGCCCCAGCATTTT
TRBD1 | few | TRBJ1-6 | TRBV12-5 | CARWDRPLHF | TGTGCTAGGTGGGACAGACCCCTCCACTTT
- | - | TRBJ2-5 | TRBV6-4 | CASSRGTEQETQYF | TGTGCCAGCAGCCGCGGGACAGAACAAGAGACCCAGTACTTC
TRBD1 | - | TRBJ1-1 | TRBV7-6 | CASSNEPPADGQGIMNTEAFF | TGTGCCAGCAGCAACGAGCCCCCCGCCGATGGACAGGGGATAATGAACACTGAAGCTTTCTTT
TRBD1 | - | TRBJ1-4 | TRBV30 | CAWRDRDRVVLGEEKLFF | TGTGCCTGGAGGGACCGGGACAGGGTAGTATTGGGAGAGGAAAAACTGTTTTTT
- | once | TRBJ2-2 | TRBV4-3 | CASGGGHTNTGELFF | TGCGCCAGCGGGGGGGGCCACACGAACACCGGGGAGCTGTTTTTT
- | medium-sized | TRBJ1-1 | TRBV9 | CASSSPGTYTEAFF | TGTGCCAGCAGCTCTCCGGGTACCTACACTGAAGCTTTCTTT
- | once | TRBJ2-7 | TRBV2 | CASSVVVDRLAYEQYF | TGTGCCAGCAGTGTAGTAGTCGACCGCTTGGCGTACGAGCAGTACTTC
- | - | TRBJ2-6 | TRBV4-3 | CASSQELPSGANVLTF | TGCGCCAGCAGCCAAGAATTGCCCTCTGGGGCCAACGTCCTGACTTTC
- | - | TRBJ2-5 | TRBV5-4 | CASSFYQVGETQYF | TGTGCCAGCAGCTTTTACCAAGTCGGAGAGACCCAGTACTTC
- | once | TRBJ1-1 | TRBV5-6 | CASSTLTEMNTEAFF | TGTGCCAGCAGCACCTTGACAGAAATGAACACTGAAGCTTTCTTT
TRBD1 | - | TRBJ2-5 | TRBV10-2 | CASSLGTGGRETQYF | TGCGCCAGCAGTCTCGGGACAGGGGGCCGAGAGACCCAGTACTTC
- | few | TRBJ1-5 | TRBV5-6 | CASSLGGVPNQPQHF | TGTGCCAGCAGCTTAGGGGGAGTCCCCAATCAGCCCCAGCATTTT
TRBD1 | - | TRBJ2-7 | TRBV7-2 | CASSSPGQGIHEQYF | TGTGCCAGCAGCTCTCCGGGACAGGGTATCCACGAGCAGTACTTC
- | few | TRBJ2-1 | TRBV5-1 | CASSLVSSGVKEQFF | TGCGCCAGCAGCTTGGTCTCGTCGGGTGTTAAGGAGCAGTTCTTC
- | - | TRBJ2-6 | TRBV4-2 | CASSQERYLLLSGANVLTF | TGTGCCAGCAGCCAAGAGAGGTACCTTCTTCTCTCTGGGGCCAACGTCCTGACTTTC